The rows below give T cell receptor beta chains drawn from one sample of a study of blood T cell repertoires in COVID-19. The method was immunoSEQ multiplex PCR; TCRdb's version includes in-frame clones alone and lacks a portion of them. The sample has tens of thousands of clones, around nine tenths seen once. Sequenced material: peripheral blood. The receptors stem from a human donor in a cohort sampled during active COVID-19. The CDR3 runs from the conserved cysteine through the conserved F or W. The order of the fields is J gene, clone size, D gene, CDR3 length, V gene, CDR3 protein, CDR3 DNA. D genes are given only for firm matches. A clone size is listed for some rows: how often the clone was seen (once, few, many), or a class if it is expanded.

TRBJ2-1 | . | . | 11 | TRBV9 | CASSGPGEQFF | TGTGCCAGCAGCGGACCAGGTGAGCAGTTCTTC
TRBJ2-7 | . | . | 13 | TRBV5-1 | CASSFGPEYEQYF | TGCGCCAGCAGCTTCGGTCCCGAGTACGAGCAGTACTTC
TRBJ1-1 | . | TRBD1 | 14 | TRBV2 | CASSWDRSNTEAFF | TGTGCCAGCAGTTGGGACAGGTCGAACACTGAAGCTTTCTTT
TRBJ2-1 | . | . | 12 | TRBV6-1 | CASSESRVEQFF | TGTGCCAGCAGTGAGTCGCGGGTTGAGCAGTTCTTC
TRBJ1-2 | once | TRBD1 | 16 | TRBV6-2/TRBV6-3 | CASSLPTGQGAFGYTF | TGTGCCAGCAGTCTACCGACGGGACAGGGGGCGTTTGGCTACACCTTC
TRBJ1-4 | once | TRBD1 | 14 | TRBV2 | CASMRDRVNEKLFF | TGTGCCAGCATGAGGGACAGGGTTAATGAAAAACTGTTTTTT
TRBJ1-6 | . | TRBD1 | 14 | TRBV30 | CACTGGQGHSPLHF | TGTGCCTGTACGGGGGGACAGGGACATTCACCCCTCCACTTT
TRBJ2-1 | . | . | 15 | TRBV19 | CASTSESVFGNEQFF | TGTGCCAGTACCTCGGAGAGCGTATTCGGGAATGAGCAGTTCTTC
TRBJ1-4 | . | TRBD1 | 16 | TRBV6-5 | CASSYSIQGANEKLFF | TGTGCCAGCAGTTACTCGATTCAGGGGGCTAATGAAAAACTGTTTTTT
TRBJ1-1 | . | . | 14 | TRBV7-4 | CASSLGGGGTEAFF | TGTGCCAGCAGCTTAGGGGGAGGGGGCACTGAAGCTTTCTTT
TRBJ2-7 | . | . | 13 | TRBV11-2 | CASSLADYYEQYF | TGTGCCAGCAGTCTAGCCGACTACTACGAGCAGTACTTC
TRBJ1-2 | once | TRBD1 | 16 | TRBV9 | CASSPNPGQGRGGYTF | TGTGCCAGCAGCCCCAATCCGGGACAGGGGAGAGGTGGCTACACCTTC
TRBJ1-1 | . | . | 13 | TRBV9 | CASSTGHNTEAFF | TGTGCCAGCAGCACTGGACACAACACTGAAGCTTTCTTT
TRBJ1-5 | . | TRBD1 | 14 | TRBV28 | CASSPGQDYQPQHF | TGTGCCAGCAGCCCCGGACAGGACTATCAGCCCCAGCATTTT
TRBJ2-6 | . | . | 14 | TRBV28 | CASRIYSGANVLTF | TGTGCCAGCAGAATATACTCTGGGGCCAACGTCCTGACTTTC
TRBJ2-2 | . | TRBD2 | 15 | TRBV4-3 | CASSLRTSSTGELFF | TGCGCCAGCAGCCTTCGGACTAGTAGTACCGGGGAGCTGTTTTTT
TRBJ2-1 | . | TRBD2 | 15 | TRBV18 | CASSPVTSGGGAKFF | TGTGCCAGCTCACCCGTGACTAGCGGGGGGGGAGCAAAGTTCTTC
TRBJ2-1 | . | TRBD2 | 13 | TRBV29-1 | CSDQAGVVNEQFF | TGCAGCGACCAAGCGGGAGTGGTCAATGAGCAGTTCTTC
TRBJ1-2 | once | TRBD1 | 13 | TRBV3-1/TRBV3-2 | CASSQARGRGYTF | TGTGCCAGCAGCCAAGCCAGGGGGCGAGGCTACACCTTC
TRBJ2-4 | . | . | 15 | TRBV27 | CASSSSPEAKNIQYF | TGTGCCAGCAGTTCTAGCCCGGAGGCCAAAAACATTCAGTACTTC
TRBJ1-2 | . | . | 15 | TRBV4-2 | CASSQDVASHYGYTF | TGTGCCAGCAGCCAAGACGTTGCCAGTCACTATGGCTACACCTTC
TRBJ1-2 | . | TRBD1 | 15 | TRBV3-1/TRBV3-2 | CASSRGQGGVPSYTF | TGTGCCAGCAGCCGGGGACAGGGGGGCGTGCCAAGCTACACCTTC
TRBJ1-4 | once | TRBD1 | 18 | TRBV9 | CASSLTGTDLKTNEKLFF | TGTGCCAGCAGCCTCACCGGGACAGACCTTAAAACTAATGAAAAACTGTTTTTT
TRBJ1-2 | . | TRBD1 | 14 | TRBV6-8 | CASSHDRGTYGYTF | TGTGCCAGCAGCCACGACAGGGGGACCTATGGCTACACCTTC
TRBJ1-1 | . | TRBD1 | 15 | TRBV6-5 | CASSHGTGGRNEAFF | TGTGCCAGCAGCCACGGAACAGGGGGCAGAAATGAAGCTTTCTTT
TRBJ1-2 | . | . | 13 | TRBV2 | CASSGQMNYGYTF | TGTGCCAGCAGCGGACAGATGAACTATGGCTACACCTTC
TRBJ1-2 | once | . | 14 | TRBV5-1 | CASSLDRALNAPTF | TGCGCCAGCAGCTTGGACAGGGCCCTGAATGCTCCCACCTTC
TRBJ2-3 | once | TRBD2 | 14 | TRBV29-1 | CSVGKRDGTDTQYF | TGCAGCGTTGGAAAGCGGGACGGCACAGATACGCAGTATTTT
TRBJ2-7 | . | . | 14 | TRBV7-8 | CASSLRQTTYEQYF | TGTGCCAGCAGCTTGCGGCAAACCACCTACGAGCAGTACTTC
TRBJ2-5 | few | TRBD2 | 14 | TRBV5-6 | CASSLGLAGRTQYF | TGTGCCAGCAGCTTGGGACTAGCGGGAAGGACCCAGTACTTC
TRBJ1-1 | . | TRBD1 | 14 | TRBV7-9 | CASSFGQGLTEAFF | TGTGCCAGCAGCTTTGGACAGGGGTTAACTGAAGCTTTCTTT
TRBJ2-3 | once | TRBD1 | 15 | TRBV4-1 | CASSRPGTGRLAQYF | TGCGCCAGCAGCCGGCCCGGGACAGGTCGTCTTGCGCAGTATTTT
TRBJ1-3 | . | . | 13 | TRBV12-3/TRBV12-4 | CASKERGGNTIYF | TGTGCCAGCAAAGAACGGGGAGGAAACACCATATATTTT
TRBJ1-4 | . | . | 13 | TRBV7-2 | CASSAGRNEKLFF | TGTGCCAGCAGCGCAGGCCGAAATGAAAAACTGTTTTTT
TRBJ1-2 | few | . | 15 | TRBV19 | CASSILATANYGYTF | .
TRBJ2-1 | . | TRBD1 | 12 | TRBV7-9 | CASSSRGFEQFF | TGTGCCAGCAGTTCCAGGGGGTTTGAGCAGTTCTTC
TRBJ1-2 | . | . | 17 | TRBV7-6 | CASSSHSWAQSGSRYTF | TGTGCCAGCAGCAGTCACTCGTGGGCCCAATCAGGTTCTCGCTACACCTTC
TRBJ2-5 | . | TRBD1 | 16 | TRBV7-9 | CASSNGQGTYQETQYF | TGTGCCAGCAGCAATGGACAGGGGACGTACCAAGAGACCCAGTACTTC
TRBJ2-7 | . | TRBD1 | 14 | TRBV7-2 | CASSLMQGVYEQYF | TGTGCCAGCAGCTTAATGCAGGGGGTCTACGAGCAGTACTTC
TRBJ2-3 | . | TRBD1 | 17 | TRBV6-4 | CASTTAGTGGRTDTQYF | TGTGCCAGCACCACGGCGGGGACAGGGGGCCGGACAGATACGCAGTATTTT
TRBJ2-7 | . | . | 15 | TRBV5-4 | CASSLASDRAYEQYF | TGTGCCAGCAGCTTGGCCTCGGACAGAGCGTACGAGCAGTACTTC
TRBJ1-1 | . | . | 13 | TRBV7-9 | CASSFTADTEAFF | TGTGCCAGCAGCTTTACTGCGGACACTGAAGCTTTCTTT
TRBJ2-6 | . | TRBD1 | 20 | TRBV6-6 | CASSRKPSGTGFAGANVLTF | TGTGCCAGCAGCCGTAAGCCCTCCGGGACAGGGTTTGCCGGGGCCAACGTCCTGACTTTC
TRBJ2-7 | . | TRBD2 | 16 | TRBV4-3 | CASSQEWASGSYEQYF | TGCGCCAGCAGCCAAGAATGGGCTAGCGGGAGCTACGAGCAGTACTTC
TRBJ1-2 | . | . | 15 | TRBV13 | CASSLLETGSQGYTF | TGTGCCAGCAGCTTATTGGAAACAGGGAGTCAAGGCTACACCTTC
TRBJ1-5 | . | . | 14 | TRBV2 | CASSEAGTNQPQHF | TGTGCCAGCAGTGAAGCCGGGACAAATCAGCCCCAGCATTTT
TRBJ2-7 | . | . | 15 | TRBV9 | CASSYGGGARYEQYF | TGTGCCAGCAGCTACGGTGGGGGCGCTCGGTACGAGCAGTACTTC
TRBJ2-2 | . | TRBD2 | 13 | TRBV19 | CASCGGGAGELFF | TGTGCCAGTTGCGGGGGGGGCGCCGGGGAGCTGTTTTTT
TRBJ1-6 | . | . | 13 | TRBV6-5 | CASSYSFGSPLHF | TGTGCCAGCAGTTACAGCTTCGGTTCACCCCTCCACTTT
TRBJ2-7 | . | TRBD2 | 15 | TRBV10-1 | CARYSSAGGSYEQYF | TGCGCCAGGTATTCCTCAGCGGGGGGATCCTACGAGCAGTACTTC
TRBJ1-1 | . | . | 11 | TRBV21-1 | CASNRHTEAFF | TGTGCCAGTAACCGACATACTGAAGCTTTCTTT
TRBJ2-3 | . | . | 13 | TRBV7-6 | CASSRKNGDTQYF | TGTGCCAGCAGCCGGAAAAACGGGGATACGCAGTATTTT
TRBJ1-2 | . | TRBD1 | 16 | TRBV28 | CASSSLGLAGGYGYTF | TGTGCCAGCAGTAGCCTTGGACTGGCAGGGGGCTATGGCTACACCTTC